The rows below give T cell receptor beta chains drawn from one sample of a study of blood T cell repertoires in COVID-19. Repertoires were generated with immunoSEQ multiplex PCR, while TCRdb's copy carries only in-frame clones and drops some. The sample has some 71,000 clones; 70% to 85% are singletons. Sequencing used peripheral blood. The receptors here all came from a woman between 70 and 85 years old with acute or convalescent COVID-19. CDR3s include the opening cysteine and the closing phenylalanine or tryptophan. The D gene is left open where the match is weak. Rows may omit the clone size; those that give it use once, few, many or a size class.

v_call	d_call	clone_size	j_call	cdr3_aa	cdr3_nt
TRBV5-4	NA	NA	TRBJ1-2	CASLSQGTNYGYTF	TGTGCCAGCCTTTCTCAGGGAACCAACTATGGCTACACCTTC
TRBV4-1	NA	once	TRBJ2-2	CASSPLRNILGNTGELFF	TGCGCCAGCAGCCCTTTACGAAATATTCTCGGGAACACCGGGGAGCTGTTTTTT
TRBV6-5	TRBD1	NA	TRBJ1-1	CASSYSPTGVTEAFF	TGTGCCAGCAGTTACTCGCCGACAGGGGTCACTGAAGCTTTCTTT
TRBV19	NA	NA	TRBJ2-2	CASHKAVNTGELFF	TGTGCCAGCCATAAGGCGGTTAACACCGGGGAGCTGTTTTTT
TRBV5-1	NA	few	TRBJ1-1	CASSFSGQDTEAFF	TGCGCCAGCAGCTTTTCAGGGCAGGACACTGAAGCTTTCTTT
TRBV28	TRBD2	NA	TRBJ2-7	CASSPPAGVTYEQYF	TGTGCCAGCAGCCCCCCAGCGGGAGTTACGTACGAGCAGTACTTC
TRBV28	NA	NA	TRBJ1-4	CASRNTEGELFF	TGTGCCAGCAGGAATACAGAGGGGGAACTGTTTTTT
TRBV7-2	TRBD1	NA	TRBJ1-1	CASSSPGGNTEAFF	TGTGCCAGCAGCTCGCCAGGGGGGAACACTGAAGCTTTCTTT
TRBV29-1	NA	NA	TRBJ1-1	CSVEDTGLNTEAFF	TGCAGCGTTGAAGATACAGGGTTGAACACTGAAGCTTTCTTT
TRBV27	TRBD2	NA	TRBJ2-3	CASTRGGLEYFRTQYF	TGTGCCAGCACCCGGGGGGGACTGGAATACTTCCGTACGCAGTATTTT
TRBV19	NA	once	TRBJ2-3	CASSSQGQGGDTQYF	TGTGCCAGTAGTAGCCAAGGACAGGGAGGGGATACGCAGTATTTT
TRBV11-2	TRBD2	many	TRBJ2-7	CASSPILAGGTSEQYF	TGTGCCAGCAGCCCTATACTAGCGGGGGGGACGTCCGAGCAGTACTTC
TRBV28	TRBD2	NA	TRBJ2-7	CASESSGIYEQYF	TGTGCCAGCGAGTCTAGCGGGATATACGAGCAGTACTTC
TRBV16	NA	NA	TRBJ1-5	CASSFGSNQPQHF	TGTGCCAGCAGCTTTGGCAGTAATCAGCCCCAGCATTTT
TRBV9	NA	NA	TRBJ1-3	CASSSRAGVSGNTIYF	TGTGCCAGCAGCTCACGAGCGGGGGTGTCCGGAAACACCATATATTTT
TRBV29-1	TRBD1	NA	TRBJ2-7	CSGVQGQETEQYF	TGCAGCGGGGTCCAGGGACAGGAAACCGAGCAGTACTTC
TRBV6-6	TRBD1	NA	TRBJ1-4	CASKGGQNNEKLFF	TGTGCCAGCAAGGGGGGACAGAATAATGAAAAACTGTTTTTT
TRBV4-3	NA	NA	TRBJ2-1	CASSQDFRYNEQFF	TGCGCCAGCAGCCAAGACTTTCGGTACAATGAGCAGTTCTTC
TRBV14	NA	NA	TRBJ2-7	CASSPNRGGTEQYF	TGTGCCAGCAGCCCCAACAGGGGGGGGACCGAGCAGTACTTC
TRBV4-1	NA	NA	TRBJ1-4	CASSQDHRARDEKLFF	TGCGCCAGCAGCCAAGATCACAGGGCGCGGGATGAAAAACTGTTTTTT
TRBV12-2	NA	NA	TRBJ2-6	CASRLVSGSGANVLTF	TGTGCAAGTCGCTTAGTATCGGGGTCTGGGGCCAACGTCCTGACTTTC
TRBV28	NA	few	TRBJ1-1	CASSLWGGPLTEAFF	TGTGCCAGCAGTTTATGGGGGGGGCCACTCACTGAAGCTTTCTTT
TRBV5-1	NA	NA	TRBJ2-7	CASSLAVGVDPYEQYF	TGCGCCAGCAGCTTGGCCGTCGGGGTTGATCCCTACGAGCAGTACTTC
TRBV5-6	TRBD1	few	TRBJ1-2	CASSLGDRGLINYGYTF	TGTGCCAGCAGCTTGGGTGACAGGGGGCTTATAAACTATGGCTACACCTTC
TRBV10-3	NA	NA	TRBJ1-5	CAISSAGGNNQPQHF	TGTGCCATCAGCTCCGCCGGAGGTAACAATCAGCCCCAGCATTTT
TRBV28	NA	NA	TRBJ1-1	CASSGGEEAFF	TGTGCCAGCAGTGGAGGAGAGGAAGCTTTCTTT
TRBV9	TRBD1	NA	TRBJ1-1	CASSAGGTGPRTEAFF	TGTGCCAGCAGCGCGGGGGGGACAGGGCCCCGGACTGAAGCTTTCTTT
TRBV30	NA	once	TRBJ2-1	CAWSVIPGGEQFF	TGTGCCTGGAGTGTAATCCCCGGGGGTGAGCAGTTCTTC
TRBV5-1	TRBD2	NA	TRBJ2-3	CASSLPSGSTDTQYF	TGCGCCAGCAGCTTACCTAGCGGTAGCACAGATACGCAGTATTTT
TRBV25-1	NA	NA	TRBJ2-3	CASSEQAVTQYF	TGTGCCAGCAGTGAGCAGGCCGTTACGCAGTATTTT
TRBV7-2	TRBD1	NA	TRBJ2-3	CASSLAGPTGPSTDTQYF	TGTGCCAGCAGCTTAGCAGGGCCGACAGGGCCTAGCACAGATACGCAGTATTTT
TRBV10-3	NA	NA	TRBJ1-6	CAISDWGGNSPLHF	TGTGCCATCAGTGATTGGGGAGGCAATTCACCCCTCCACTTT
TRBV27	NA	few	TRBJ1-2	CASSPGQPYGYTF	TGTGCCAGCAGTCCAGGACAGCCCTATGGCTACACCTTC
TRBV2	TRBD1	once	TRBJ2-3	CASSSPPGPGQGIDTQYF	TGTGCCAGCAGTTCACCACCGGGGCCGGGACAGGGGATAGATACGCAGTATTTT
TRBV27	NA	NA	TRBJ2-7	CASRDNYEQYF	TGTGCCAGCAGGGACAACTACGAGCAGTACTTC
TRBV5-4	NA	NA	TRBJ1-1	CASSFVRGLMNTEAFF	TGTGCCAGCAGCTTCGTCAGGGGTTTAATGAACACTGAAGCTTTCTTT
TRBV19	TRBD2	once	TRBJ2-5	CASRASGGRETQYF	TGTGCCAGTAGGGCTAGCGGGGGGCGGGAGACCCAGTACTTC
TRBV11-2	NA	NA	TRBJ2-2	CASSYAPTGTGELFF	TGTGCCAGCAGCTACGCCCCGACGGGCACCGGGGAGCTGTTTTTT
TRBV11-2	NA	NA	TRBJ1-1	CASSLETGDEAFF	TGTGCCAGCAGCTTAGAGACAGGAGATGAAGCTTTCTTT
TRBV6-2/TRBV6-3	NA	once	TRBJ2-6	CASSSVYGANVLTF	TGTGCCAGCAGTTCCGTGTATGGGGCCAACGTCCTGACTTTC
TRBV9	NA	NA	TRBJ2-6	CASSVGAAGANVLTF	TGTGCCAGCAGCGTAGGGGCAGCTGGGGCCAACGTCCTGACTTTC
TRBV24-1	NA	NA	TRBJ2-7	CATSDGLDEQYF	TGTGCCACCAGTGATGGACTGGACGAGCAGTACTTC
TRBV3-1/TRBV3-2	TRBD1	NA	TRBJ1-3	CASSRQGGNTIYF	TGTGCCAGCAGCCGACAGGGTGGAAACACCATATATTTT
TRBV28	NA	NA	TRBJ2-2	CASRLDRANTGELFF	TGTGCCAGCAGATTGGACAGAGCGAACACCGGGGAGCTGTTTTTT
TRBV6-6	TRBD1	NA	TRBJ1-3	CAGQDSGGAGNTIYF	TGTGCCGGCCAAGACTCAGGGGGCGCCGGAAACACCATATATTTT
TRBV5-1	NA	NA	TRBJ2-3	CASSSRLVGAGDTQYF	TGCGCCAGCTCATCTCGCCTGGTGGGTGCAGGAGATACGCAGTATTTT
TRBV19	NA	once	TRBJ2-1	CASRQGRGGYNEQFF	TGTGCCAGTAGGCAGGGGAGGGGAGGGTACAATGAGCAGTTCTTC
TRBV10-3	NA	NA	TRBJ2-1	CAISDGGGPNNEQFF	TGTGCCATCAGTGATGGTGGAGGACCTAACAATGAGCAGTTCTTC
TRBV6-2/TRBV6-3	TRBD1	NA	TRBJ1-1	CASSYEAGGIDTEAFF	TGTGCCAGCAGTTACGAGGCAGGGGGGATAGACACTGAAGCTTTCTTT
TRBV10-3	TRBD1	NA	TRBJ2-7	CAISEGQGGFEQYF	TGTGCCATCAGTGAGGGACAGGGTGGTTTCGAGCAGTACTTC
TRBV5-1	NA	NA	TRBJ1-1	CASSSRLEGTEAFF	TGCGCCAGCAGCTCTCGTTTGGAGGGGACTGAAGCTTTCTTT
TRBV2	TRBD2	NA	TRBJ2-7	CASSGLAVSYEQYF	TGTGCCAGCAGTGGACTAGCGGTCTCCTACGAGCAGTACTTC